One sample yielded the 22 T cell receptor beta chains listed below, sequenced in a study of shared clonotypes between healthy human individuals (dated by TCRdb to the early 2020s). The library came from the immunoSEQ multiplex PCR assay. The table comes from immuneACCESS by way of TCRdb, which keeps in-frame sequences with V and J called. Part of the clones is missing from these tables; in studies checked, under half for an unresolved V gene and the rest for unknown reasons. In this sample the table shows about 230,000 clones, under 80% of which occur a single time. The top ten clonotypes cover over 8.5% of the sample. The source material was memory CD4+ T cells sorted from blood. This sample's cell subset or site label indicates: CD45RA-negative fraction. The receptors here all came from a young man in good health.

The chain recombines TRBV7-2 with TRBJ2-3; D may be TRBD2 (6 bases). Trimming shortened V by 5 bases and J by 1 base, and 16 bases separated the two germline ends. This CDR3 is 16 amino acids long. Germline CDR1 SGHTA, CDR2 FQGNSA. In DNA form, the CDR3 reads TGTGCCAGCAGCATGAAGTGGCGGGACCGCACAGATACGCAGTATTTT. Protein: CASSMKWRDRTDTQYF.

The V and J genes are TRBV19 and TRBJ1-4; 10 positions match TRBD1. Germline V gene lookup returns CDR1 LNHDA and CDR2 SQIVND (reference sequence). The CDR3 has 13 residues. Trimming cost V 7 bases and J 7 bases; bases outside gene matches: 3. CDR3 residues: CASNRDRGEKLFF. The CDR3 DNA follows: TGTGCCAGTAACCGGGACAGGGGTGAAAAACTGTTTTTT.

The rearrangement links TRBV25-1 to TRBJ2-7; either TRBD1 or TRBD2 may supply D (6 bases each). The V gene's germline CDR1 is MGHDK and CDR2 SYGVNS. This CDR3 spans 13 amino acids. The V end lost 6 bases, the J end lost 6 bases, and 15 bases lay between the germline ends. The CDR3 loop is CASRRTKGGEQYF. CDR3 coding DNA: TGTGCCAGCAGAAGGACAAAGGGGGGCGAGCAGTACTTC.

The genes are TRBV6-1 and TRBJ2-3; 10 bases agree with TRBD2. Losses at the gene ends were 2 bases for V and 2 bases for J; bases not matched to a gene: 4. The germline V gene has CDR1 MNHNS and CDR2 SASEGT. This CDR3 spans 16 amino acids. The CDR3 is CASSELGLAATDTQYF. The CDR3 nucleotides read TGTGCCAGCAGTGAACTTGGACTAGCGGCCACAGATACGCAGTATTTT.

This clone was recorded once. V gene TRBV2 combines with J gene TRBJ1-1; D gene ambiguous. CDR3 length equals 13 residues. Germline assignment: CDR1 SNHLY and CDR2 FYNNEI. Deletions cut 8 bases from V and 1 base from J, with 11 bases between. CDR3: CASGNERNTEAFF. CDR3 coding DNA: TGTGCCAGCGGAAACGAGAGGAACACTGAAGCTTTCTTT.

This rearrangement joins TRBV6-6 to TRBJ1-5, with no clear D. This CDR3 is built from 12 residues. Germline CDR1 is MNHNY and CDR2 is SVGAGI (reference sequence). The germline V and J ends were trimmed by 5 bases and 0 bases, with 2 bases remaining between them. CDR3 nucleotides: TGTGCCAGCAGTAATAGCAATCAGCCCCAGCATTTT. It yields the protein CASSNSNQPQHF.

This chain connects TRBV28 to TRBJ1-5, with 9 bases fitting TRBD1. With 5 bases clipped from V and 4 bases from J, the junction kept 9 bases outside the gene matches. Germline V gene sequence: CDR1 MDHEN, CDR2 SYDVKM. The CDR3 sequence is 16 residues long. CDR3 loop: CASSRFMGQGNQPQHF. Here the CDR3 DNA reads TGTGCCAGCAGTCGCTTTATGGGACAGGGTAATCAGCCCCAGCATTTT.

The CDR3 is CASGRDRSSYEQYF. CDR3 DNA sequence: TGTGCCAGCGGCCGGGACCGTAGCTCCTACGAGCAGTACTTC. V gene TRBV28 combines with J gene TRBJ2-7; D possibly uses TRBD1 or TRBD2 (5 bases each). Trimming took 8 bases from V and 0 from J, leaving 14 bases between them. Germline V CDR1 and CDR2: MDHEN, SYDVKM. The CDR3 extends over 14 amino acids.

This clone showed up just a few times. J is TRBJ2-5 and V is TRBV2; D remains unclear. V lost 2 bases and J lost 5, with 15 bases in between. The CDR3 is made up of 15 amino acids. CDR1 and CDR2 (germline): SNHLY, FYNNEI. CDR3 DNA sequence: TGTGCCAGCAGTGAACGACGATTTTCGAGTGAGACCCAGTACTTC. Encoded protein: CASSERRFSSETQYF.

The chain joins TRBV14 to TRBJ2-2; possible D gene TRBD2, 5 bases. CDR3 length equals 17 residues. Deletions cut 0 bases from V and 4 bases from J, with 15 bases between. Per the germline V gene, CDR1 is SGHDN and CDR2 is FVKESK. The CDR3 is CASSQDIPGFSTGELFF. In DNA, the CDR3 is TGTGCCAGCAGCCAAGATATTCCGGGGTTTAGCACCGGGGAGCTGTTTTTT.

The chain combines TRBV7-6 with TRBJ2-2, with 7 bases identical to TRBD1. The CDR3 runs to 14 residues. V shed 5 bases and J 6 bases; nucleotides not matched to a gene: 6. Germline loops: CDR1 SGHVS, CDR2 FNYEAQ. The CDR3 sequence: CASSMTGPAGELFF. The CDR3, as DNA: TGTGCCAGCAGCATGACAGGGCCAGCCGGGGAGCTGTTTTTT.

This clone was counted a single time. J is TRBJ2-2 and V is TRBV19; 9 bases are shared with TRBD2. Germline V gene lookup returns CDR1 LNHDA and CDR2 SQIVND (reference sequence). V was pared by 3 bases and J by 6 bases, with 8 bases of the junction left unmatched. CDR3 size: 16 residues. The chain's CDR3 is CASSILAGGPSGELFF. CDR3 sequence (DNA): TGTGCCAGTAGTATTTTGGCGGGAGGGCCTTCCGGGGAGCTGTTTTTT.

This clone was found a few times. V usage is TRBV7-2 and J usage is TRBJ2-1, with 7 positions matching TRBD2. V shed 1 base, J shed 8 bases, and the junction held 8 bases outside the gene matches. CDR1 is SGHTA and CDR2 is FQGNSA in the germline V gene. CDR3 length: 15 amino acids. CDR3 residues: CASSLEGGPIYEQFF. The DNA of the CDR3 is TGTGCCAGCAGCTTAGAGGGAGGGCCGATCTATGAGCAGTTCTTC.

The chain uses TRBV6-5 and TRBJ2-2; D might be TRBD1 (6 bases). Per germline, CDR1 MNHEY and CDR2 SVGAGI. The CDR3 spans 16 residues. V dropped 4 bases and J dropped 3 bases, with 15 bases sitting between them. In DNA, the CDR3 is TGTGCCAGCAGTTCCCTTGGGGGCTACCACACCGGGGAGCTGTTTTTT. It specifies CASSSLGGYHTGELFF.

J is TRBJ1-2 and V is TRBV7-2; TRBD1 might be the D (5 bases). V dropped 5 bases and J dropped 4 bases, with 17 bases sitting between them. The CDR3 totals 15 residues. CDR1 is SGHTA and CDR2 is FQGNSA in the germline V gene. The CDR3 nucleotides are TGTGCCAGCAGCCCCTGGGCAGGGCCTTCCTATGGCTACACCTTC. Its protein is CASSPWAGPSYGYTF.

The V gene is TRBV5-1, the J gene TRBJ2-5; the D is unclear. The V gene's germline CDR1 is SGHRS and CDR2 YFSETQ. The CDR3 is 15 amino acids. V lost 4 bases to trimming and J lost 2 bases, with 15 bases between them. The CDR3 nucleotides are TGCGCCAGCAGCACGTTTGGGTCCGGACAAGAGACCCAGTACTTC. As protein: CASSTFGSGQETQYF.

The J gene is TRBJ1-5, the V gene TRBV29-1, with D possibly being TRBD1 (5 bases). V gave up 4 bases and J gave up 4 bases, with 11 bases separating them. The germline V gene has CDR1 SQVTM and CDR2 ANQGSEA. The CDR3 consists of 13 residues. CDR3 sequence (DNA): TGCAGCGTTGCCCAGGGAAAAAATCAGCCCCAGCATTTT. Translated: CSVAQGKNQPQHF.

The CDR3 DNA reads as TGCGCCAGCAGCTTACTAGCGGGAGAAGGTTACGAGCAGTACTTC. Amino acid sequence: CASSLLAGEGYEQYF. The chain has TRBV5-1 and TRBJ2-7; the match to TRBD2 covers 11 bases. The trim removed 2 bases at V and 4 bases at J, leaving 5 bases unmatched. The CDR3 has 15 residues. Germline V CDR1 and CDR2: SGHRS, YFSETQ.

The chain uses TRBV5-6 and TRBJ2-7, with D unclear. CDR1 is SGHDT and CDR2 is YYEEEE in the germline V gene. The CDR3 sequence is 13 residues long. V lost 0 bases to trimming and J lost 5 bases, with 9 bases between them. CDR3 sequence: CASSLVSLNEQYF. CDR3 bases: TGTGCCAGCAGCTTGGTCTCACTGAACGAGCAGTACTTC. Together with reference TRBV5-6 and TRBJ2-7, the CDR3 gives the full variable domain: DAGVTQSPTHLIKTRGQQVTLRCSPKSGHDTVSWYQQALGQGPQFIFQYYEEEERQRGNFPDRFSGHQFPNYSSELNVNALLLGDSALYLCASSLVSLNEQYFGPGTRLTVT.

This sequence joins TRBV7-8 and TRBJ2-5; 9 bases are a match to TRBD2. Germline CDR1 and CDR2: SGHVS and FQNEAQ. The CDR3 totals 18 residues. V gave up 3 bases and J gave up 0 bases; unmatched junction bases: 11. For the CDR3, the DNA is TGTGCCAGCAGCTTTTTGGTACTAGCGGGCCATCACCAAGAGACCCAGTACTTC. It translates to CASSFLVLAGHHQETQYF.

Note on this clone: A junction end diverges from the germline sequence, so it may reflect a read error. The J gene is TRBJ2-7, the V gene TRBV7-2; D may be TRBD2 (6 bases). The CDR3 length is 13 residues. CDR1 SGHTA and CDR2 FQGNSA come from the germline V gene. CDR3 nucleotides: TGTGCCAGCAGCGTAGCGGCGGCCTACGAGCAGTACTTC. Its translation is CASSVAAAYEQYF.

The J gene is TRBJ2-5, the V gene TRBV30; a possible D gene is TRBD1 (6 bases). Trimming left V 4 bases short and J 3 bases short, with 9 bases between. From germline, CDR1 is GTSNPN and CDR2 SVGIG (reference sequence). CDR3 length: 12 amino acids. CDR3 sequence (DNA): TGTGCCTGGAAAGGACAGAAAGAGACCCAGTACTTC. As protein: CAWKGQKETQYF.